This entry lists 11 T cell receptor beta chains sequenced from one sample in a study of blood T cell repertoires in COVID-19 (dated by TCRdb to about 2020). Libraries were made using the immunoSEQ multiplex PCR assay. In TCRdb, the immuneACCESS table is reduced to in-frame sequences with V and J assigned. These tables do not hold every clone; where another copy was compared, an unresolved V gene accounts for under half, and the others remain unexplained. In all, the sample holds fewer than 500,000 clones, and about 80% of those were seen once. The biggest ten clones account for more than 0.95% of the sample. The sequenced sample consisted of peripheral blood. These receptor sequences come from a human donor with acute or convalescent COVID-19. The donor label of this sample is uncertain.

J is TRBJ2-5 and V is TRBV19; D perhaps matches TRBD2 (5 bases). Germline CDR1 LNHDA, CDR2 SQIVND (reference sequence). The V end was cut by 4 bases, the J end by 4 bases, with 19 bases between. The CDR3 length is 16 residues. In nucleotides, the CDR3 is TGTGCCAGTAGTAGGGAGCCGGCTCAAATAGGAGAGACCCAGTACTTC. Translation gives CASSREPAQIGETQYF.

The CDR3 region is CAWRGVWVGDTQYF. In DNA, the CDR3 is TGTGCCTGGAGGGGAGTTTGGGTAGGAGATACGCAGTATTTT. V usage is TRBV30 and J usage is TRBJ2-3, with D possibly being TRBD2 (5 bases). CDR1 is GTSNPN, CDR2 SVGIG, per germline (reference sequence). V was trimmed by 3 bases and J by 5 bases, leaving 15 bases between them. CDR3 length: 14 amino acids.

The V and J genes are TRBV12-3 or TRBV12-4 and TRBJ2-5; 7 nucleotides agree with TRBD1. V trimming: 3 bases; J trimming: 4 bases; junction bases outside the gene matches: 2. The CDR3 extends over 13 amino acids. This CDR3 is CASSFPGGETQYF. The CDR3 region has the DNA TGTGCCAGCAGTTTCCCAGGGGGAGAGACCCAGTACTTC.

To note about this clone: Other DNA sequences in the sample encode the same CDR3. This chain joins TRBV12-3 or TRBV12-4 and TRBJ1-5; TRBD1 agrees at 8 bases. V was clipped by 3 bases and J by 7 bases; unmatched bases: 2. The CDR3 loop spans 13 amino acids. The CDR3 nucleotides read TGTGCCAGCAGTTTGGACAGGGCGCAGCCCCAGCATTTT. As protein: CASSLDRAQPQHF.

As to this clone: At the DNA level, this CDR3 is encoded by other sequences in the same sample as well. The J gene is TRBJ1-6, the V gene TRBV2, with D unresolved. This CDR3 is 12 amino acids long. Trimming took off 5 bases at V and 5 bases at J, with 4 bases between the two ends. The V gene's germline CDR1 is SNHLY and CDR2 FYNNEI. CDR3 amino acids: CASSPNNSPLHF. The CDR3 DNA follows: TGTGCCAGCAGTCCAAATAATTCACCCCTCCACTTT.

J is TRBJ1-3 and V is TRBV29-1; D gene ambiguous. The CDR3 totals 14 residues. Trimming stripped 2 bases from V and 0 bases from J, with 8 bases between. Germline-derived CDR1 and CDR2 are SQVTM and ANQGSEA. DNA for the CDR3: TGCAGCGTTGAATCTGCGTTCTCTGGAAACACCATATATTTT. Translation gives CSVESAFSGNTIYF.

The chain recombines TRBV7-8 with TRBJ1-5; no definite D call. Germline V gene lookup returns CDR1 SGHVS and CDR2 FQNEAQ. CDR3 length: 13 amino acids. Trimming pared 2 bases from V and 9 bases from J, leaving 11 bases between. Written as DNA, the CDR3 is TGTGCCAGCAGCTTAAGCGGTAGAGTGCCCCAGCATTTT. Amino acids: CASSLSGRVPQHF.

A few counts support this clone. The gene calls are TRBV30 and TRBJ2-1, with TRBD2 identical over 8 bases. V lost 2 bases, J lost 0 bases, and 6 bases stayed unmatched. From germline, CDR1 is GTSNPN and CDR2 SVGIG (reference sequence). The CDR3 has 16 residues. CDR3 in DNA: TGTGCCTGGAGTCCTTTAGCGGGGAGCTCCTACAATGAGCAGTTCTTC. Its translation: CAWSPLAGSSYNEQFF.

This clone was seen more than once but under ten times. The chain is built from TRBV5-8 and TRBJ1-6; TRBD1 matches at 7 bases. The CDR3 length is 15 residues. The trim removed 3 bases at V and 3 bases at J, leaving 3 bases unmatched. Germline V lookup: CDR1 SGHTS, CDR2 YDEGEE. The CDR3 here is CASSSRDSYNSPLHF. In DNA, the CDR3 is TGTGCCAGCAGCTCCCGGGACAGCTATAATTCACCCCTCCACTTT.

V gene TRBV24-1 combines with J gene TRBJ2-5, with D maybe TRBD2 (6 bases). The CDR3 length is 14 residues. V lost 2 bases, J lost 5 bases, and 11 bases lay in between. Per the germline V gene, CDR1 is KGHDR and CDR2 is SFDVKD. CDR3: CATSDWRGAETQYF. CDR3 DNA: TGTGCCACCAGTGATTGGCGGGGCGCCGAGACCCAGTACTTC.

The chain recombines TRBV10-3 with TRBJ2-7; TRBD2 agrees at 12 bases. With 5 bases clipped from V and 1 base from J, the junction kept 6 bases outside the gene matches. Germline-derived CDR1 and CDR2 are ENHRY and SYGVKD. The CDR3 totals 16 residues. CDR3 in DNA: TGTGCCATCAGTCCCGCTGGACTAGCGGGATCCTACGAGCAGTACTTC. This sequence encodes CAISPAGLAGSYEQYF.